This T cell receptor beta chain was identified during a study of type 1 regulatory T cells. TCRdb used MiXCR to reprocess the reads, holding one entry per CDR3 protein. In the table there are roughly 6,200 distinct CDR3 sequences, about 33% of which are singletons. The CDR3 contains 14 residues. Germline V gene data show CDR1 as DFQATT and CDR2 as SNEGSKA (reference sequence). The V segment lost 4 bases and the J segment 4 bases; nucleotides outside the gene matches: 8. As regards this clonotype: The antigen is undetermined.

Study observations and caveats: Compared with non-type 1 regulatory T cells, type 1 regulatory T cells showed a more restricted TCR repertoire.

Sample: cultured type 1 regulatory T (Tr1) cells, either the whole culture or a sorted fraction (not recorded which). V is TRBV20-1 and J is TRBJ1-2, with 8 bases identical to TRBD1. This TCR was sampled from a human donor in good health. The CDR3 is CSANDRGRTYGYTF. The CDR3 DNA follows: TGCAGTGCTAACGACAGGGGTAGGACCTATGGCTACACCTTC.